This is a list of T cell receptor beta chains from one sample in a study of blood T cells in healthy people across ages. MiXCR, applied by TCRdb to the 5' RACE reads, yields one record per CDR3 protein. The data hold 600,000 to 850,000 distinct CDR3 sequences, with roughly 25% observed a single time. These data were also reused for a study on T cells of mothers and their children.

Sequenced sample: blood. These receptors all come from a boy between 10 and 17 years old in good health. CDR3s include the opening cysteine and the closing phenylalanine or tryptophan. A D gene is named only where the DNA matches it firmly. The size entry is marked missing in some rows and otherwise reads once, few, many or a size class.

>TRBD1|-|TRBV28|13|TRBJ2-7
TGTGCCAGCAGGACAGGGCTTCAGTACGAGCAGTACTTC
CASRTGLQYEQYF
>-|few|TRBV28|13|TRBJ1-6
TGTGCCAGCAGTTTGGGACACCCACTTGCCCTCCACTTT
CASSLGHPLALHF
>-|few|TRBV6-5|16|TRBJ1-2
TGTGCCAGCAGTTACTCCCCGGACGGACAAGGATATGGCTACACCTTC
CASSYSPDGQGYGYTF
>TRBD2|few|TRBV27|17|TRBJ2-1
TGTGCCAGCAGTCCACTCGGACTAGCGGGTTCCTACAATGAGCAGTTCTTC
CASSPLGLAGSYNEQFF
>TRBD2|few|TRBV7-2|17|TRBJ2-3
TGTGCCAGCAGCTTAGGGTTGCTAGCGGGAGGGCAGGATACGCAGTATTTT
CASSLGLLAGGQDTQYF
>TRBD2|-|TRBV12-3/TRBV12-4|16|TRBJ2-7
TGTGCCAGCAGCCCTGGTTCAAGCGGGGGGATAAACGAGCAGTACTTC
CASSPGSSGGINEQYF
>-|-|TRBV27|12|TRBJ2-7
TGTGCCAGCAGTAAACTAGGCTACGAGCAGTACTTC
CASSKLGYEQYF
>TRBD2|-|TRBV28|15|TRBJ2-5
TGTGCCAGCAGCCAACGACTAGCGGGAACGGAGACCCAGTACTTC
CASSQRLAGTETQYF
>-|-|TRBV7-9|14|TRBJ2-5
TGTGCCAGCAGCCCTCCACAGGGTTGGGAGACCCAGTACTTC
CASSPPQGWETQYF
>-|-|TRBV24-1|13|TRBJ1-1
TGTGCCACCTCGGCGGGGCGGAACACTGAAGCTTTCTTT
CATSAGRNTEAFF
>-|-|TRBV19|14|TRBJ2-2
TGTGCCAGTAGTATTTCTGTCAATACCGGGGAGCTGTTTTTT
CASSISVNTGELFF
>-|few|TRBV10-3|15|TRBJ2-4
TGTGCCATCAGACCCGACAGTTTAGCGTTGGACATTCAGTACTTC
CAIRPDSLALDIQYF
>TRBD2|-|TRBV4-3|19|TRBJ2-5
TGCGCCAGCAGCCAAGATCCCGGACTAGCGGGGGGGTCACAAGAGACCCAGTACTTC
CASSQDPGLAGGSQETQYF
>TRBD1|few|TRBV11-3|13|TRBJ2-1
TGTGCCAGCAGCTACGGACAGGGGTTTGAGCAGTTCTTC
CASSYGQGFEQFF
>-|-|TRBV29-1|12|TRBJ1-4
TGCAGCGTTTTGTCGGGGGTTGAAAAACTGTTTTTT
CSVLSGVEKLFF
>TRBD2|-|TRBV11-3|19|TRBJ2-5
TGTGCCAGCAGCTCGCCAGGTGCATGGACTAGCGGGTTTGGGGAGACCCAGTACTTC
CASSSPGAWTSGFGETQYF
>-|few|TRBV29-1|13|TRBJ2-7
TGCAGCGTCGCCGGGACGGACGCCTACGAGCAGTACTTC
CSVAGTDAYEQYF
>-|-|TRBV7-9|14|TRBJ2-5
TGTGCCAGCAGCTTAGTCCAGGCAAGGGAGACCCAGTACTTC
CASSLVQARETQYF
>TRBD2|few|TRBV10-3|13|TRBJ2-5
TGTGCCGTTAGCGGGGGGAACCAAGAGACCCAGTACTTC
CAVSGGNQETQYF
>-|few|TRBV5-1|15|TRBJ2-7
TGCGCCAGCAGCTTGGCCACAGGGATAATCCACGAGCAGTACTTC
CASSLATGIIHEQYF
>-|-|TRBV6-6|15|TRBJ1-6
TGTGCCAGCAGTTTACAGACAGAATATGCTTCACCCCTCCACTTT
CASSLQTEYASPLHF
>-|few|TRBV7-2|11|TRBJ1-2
TGTGCCAGCAGCCGAATTTATGGCTACACCTTC
CASSRIYGYTF
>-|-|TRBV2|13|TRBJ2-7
TGTGCCAGCAGGAGAAGTTTAGGCTACGAGCAGTACTTC
CASRRSLGYEQYF
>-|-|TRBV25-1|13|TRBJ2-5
TGTGCCGGCAGTGACTACCGGGGAGAGACCCAGTACTTC
CAGSDYRGETQYF
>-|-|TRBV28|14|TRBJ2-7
TGTGCCAGCAGTTTATACCCAGGGAACTACGAGCAGTACTTC
CASSLYPGNYEQYF
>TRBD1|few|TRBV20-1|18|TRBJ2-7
TGCAGTGCTAGAGATAGGGAGGAAGCCGGGACAGGGCCCTACGAGCAGTACTTC
CSARDREEAGTGPYEQYF
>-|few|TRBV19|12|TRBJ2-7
TGTGCCAGTAGTATTTCTGGGGACGAGCAGTACTTC
CASSISGDEQYF
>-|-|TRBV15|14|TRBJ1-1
TGTGCCACCAGCAGAGGAGGACCGGCCACTGAAGCTTTCTTT
CATSRGGPATEAFF
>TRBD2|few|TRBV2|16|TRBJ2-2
TGTGCCAGCAGGGTTACAGGCGGGGGGAACACCGGGGAGCTGTTTTTT
CASRVTGGGNTGELFF
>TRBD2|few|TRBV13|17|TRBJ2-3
TGTGCCAGCAGCTCGACACGACTAGCGGGAATCACAGATACGCAGTATTTT
CASSSTRLAGITDTQYF
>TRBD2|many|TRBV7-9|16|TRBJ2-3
TGTGCCAGCAGCCCCCGGACTAGCGGGGACACAGATACGCAGTATTTT
CASSPRTSGDTDTQYF
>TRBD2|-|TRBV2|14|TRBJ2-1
TGTGCCAGCAGTGGACTAGCGGGGGTCGATGAGCAGTTCTTC
CASSGLAGVDEQFF
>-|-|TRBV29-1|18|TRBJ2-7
TGCAGCGTAGCAGATAACCCGAAGCGGATCTTTACAACCTACGAGCAGTACTTC
CSVADNPKRIFTTYEQYF
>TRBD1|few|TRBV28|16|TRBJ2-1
TGTGCCAGCAGTTCCCATGACAGGGCTCGGTACAATGAGCAGTTCTTC
CASSSHDRARYNEQFF
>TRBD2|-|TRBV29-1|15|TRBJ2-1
TGCAGCGTTGTGTGGCGGGAGGCGTCCTACAATGAGCAGTTCTTC
CSVVWREASYNEQFF
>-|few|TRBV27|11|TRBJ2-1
TGTGCCAGCAGTCTTCAGGGAGAGCAGTTCTTC
CASSLQGEQFF
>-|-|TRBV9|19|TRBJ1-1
TGTGCCAGCAGCGTAGGTGAGAGGATTCACATCCGTCCCAACACTGAAGCTTTCTTT
CASSVGERIHIRPNTEAFF
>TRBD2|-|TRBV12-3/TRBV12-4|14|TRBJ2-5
TGTGCCAGCAGGAGCGGGGCCCCTCAAGAGACCCAGTACTTC
CASRSGAPQETQYF
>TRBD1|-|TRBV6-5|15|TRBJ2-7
TGTGCCAGCAGTTACTCTACCGGGACAGGCTACGAGCAGTACTTC
CASSYSTGTGYEQYF
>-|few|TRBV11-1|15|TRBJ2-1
TGTGCCAGCAGTCGGTCTAGCGGACAGGATAATGAGCAGTTCTTC
CASSRSSGQDNEQFF
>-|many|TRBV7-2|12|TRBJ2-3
TGTGCCAGCAGCTCCATCACAGATACGCAGTATTTT
CASSSITDTQYF
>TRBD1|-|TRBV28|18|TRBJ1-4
TGTGCCACCGTTCCTGTTGTCAGGGACAGCCGAACTAATGAAAAACTGTTTTTT
CATVPVVRDSRTNEKLFF
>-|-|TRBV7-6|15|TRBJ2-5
TGTGCCAGCAATACCAATCCCGGGGGCGAGGGGACCCAGTACTTC
CASNTNPGGEGTQYF
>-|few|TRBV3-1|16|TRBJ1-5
TGTGCCAGCAGCCAAGAAACGGGGAAGGGCAATCAGCCCCAGCATTTT
CASSQETGKGNQPQHF
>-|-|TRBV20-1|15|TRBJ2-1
TGCAGTGCTAGAGGAGCAGGGCGCGTATACAATGAGCAGTTCTTC
CSARGAGRVYNEQFF
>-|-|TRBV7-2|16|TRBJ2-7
TGTGCCAGCAGCCTGCACAGTCCCCCAGGCCCCTACGAGCAGTACTTC
CASSLHSPPGPYEQYF
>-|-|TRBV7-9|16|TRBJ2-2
TGTGCCAGCAGCTTAGAATCAGGGATCCTCACCGGGGAGCTGTTTTTT
CASSLESGILTGELFF